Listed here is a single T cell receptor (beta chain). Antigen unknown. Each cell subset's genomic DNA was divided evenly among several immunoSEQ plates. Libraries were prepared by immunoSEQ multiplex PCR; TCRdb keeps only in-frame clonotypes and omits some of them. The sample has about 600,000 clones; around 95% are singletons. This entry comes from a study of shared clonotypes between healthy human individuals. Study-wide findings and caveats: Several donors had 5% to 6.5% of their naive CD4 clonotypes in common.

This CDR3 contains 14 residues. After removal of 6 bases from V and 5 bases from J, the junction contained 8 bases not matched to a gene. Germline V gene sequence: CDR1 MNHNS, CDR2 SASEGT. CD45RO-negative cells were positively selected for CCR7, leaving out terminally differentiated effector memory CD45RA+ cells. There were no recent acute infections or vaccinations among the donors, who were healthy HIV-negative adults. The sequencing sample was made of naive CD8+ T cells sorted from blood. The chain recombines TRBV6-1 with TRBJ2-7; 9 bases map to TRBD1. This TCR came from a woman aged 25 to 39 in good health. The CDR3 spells CASREPGQGDEQYF. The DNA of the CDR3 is TGTGCCAGCAGGGAACCGGGACAGGGCGACGAGCAGTACTTC.